This T cell receptor beta chain was found in a study of preoperative IRX-2 immunotherapy in early breast cancer. Assay used: immunoSEQ multiplex PCR; TCRdb lists only in-frame clones, some missing. The data contain about 42,000 clones, roughly 80% of them singletons. The CDR3 is 15 residues long. Germline V gene lookup returns CDR1 SGHNT and CDR2 YENEEA. V lost 4 bases, J lost 2 bases, and 5 bases stayed unmatched. Described treatment: preoperative locoregional IRX-2 cytokine immunotherapy. The sequence derives from a human donor with breast cancer. Sequenced here: tumor tissue, sampled after IRX-2 immunotherapy. This chain uses TRBV11-3 with TRBJ1-1, with 9 bases matching TRBD1. CDR3 nucleotide sequence: TGTGCCAGCAGCTCACCGGGACAGGGTAACACTGAAGCTTTCTTT. Its translation is CASSSPGQGNTEAFF.